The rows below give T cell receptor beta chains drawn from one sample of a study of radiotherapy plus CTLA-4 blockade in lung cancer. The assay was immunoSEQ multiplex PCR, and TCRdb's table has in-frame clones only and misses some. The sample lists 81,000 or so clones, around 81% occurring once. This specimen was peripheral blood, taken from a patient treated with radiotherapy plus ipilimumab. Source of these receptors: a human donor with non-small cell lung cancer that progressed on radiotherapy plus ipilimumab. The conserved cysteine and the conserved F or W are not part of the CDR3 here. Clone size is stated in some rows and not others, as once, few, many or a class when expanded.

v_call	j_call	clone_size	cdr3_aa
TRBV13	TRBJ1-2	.	ASSLNRQGYYGYT
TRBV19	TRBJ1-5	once	ASSIGLSNQPQH
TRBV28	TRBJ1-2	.	ASSLGGNYGYT
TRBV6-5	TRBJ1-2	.	ASSPGPGYGYT
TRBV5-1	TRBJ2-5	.	ASSLGNLGGETQY
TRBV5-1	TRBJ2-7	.	ASSPGTAYEQY
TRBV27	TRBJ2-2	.	ASSLRRVRGTGELF
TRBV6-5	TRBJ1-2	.	ASSSGTWNGYT
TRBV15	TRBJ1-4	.	ATSRSQDEKLF
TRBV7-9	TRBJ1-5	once	ASSLGQGPWPQH
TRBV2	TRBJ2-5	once	ASSEAGAETQY
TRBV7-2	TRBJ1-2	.	ASSPRTGGAEGYT
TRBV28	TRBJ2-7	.	ASSFHPREYEQY
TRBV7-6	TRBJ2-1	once	ASSLGAYAGALNEQF
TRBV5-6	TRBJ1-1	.	ASSLPGERNTEAF
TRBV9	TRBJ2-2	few	ASSVRGDTGELF
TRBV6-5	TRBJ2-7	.	ASSYRDGYEQY
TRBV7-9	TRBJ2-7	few	ASSWAGRVYEQY
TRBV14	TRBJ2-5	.	ASSHALATQY
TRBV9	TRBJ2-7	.	ASSVGPGGYEQY
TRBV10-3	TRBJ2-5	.	AISESSAVQETQY
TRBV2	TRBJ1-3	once	ASSQTGSGNTIY
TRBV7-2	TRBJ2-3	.	ASSLSPRATDTQY
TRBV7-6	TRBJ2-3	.	ASSFRTGTSTDTQY
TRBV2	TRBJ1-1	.	ASRGSGGTGNTEAF
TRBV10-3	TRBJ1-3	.	AISEWDVRSGNTIY
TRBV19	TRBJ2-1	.	ASSIGGADNEQF
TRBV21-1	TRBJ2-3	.	ASKNRTQY
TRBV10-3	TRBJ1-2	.	AISEMADYGYT
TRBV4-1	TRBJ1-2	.	ASSGPPGHYGYT
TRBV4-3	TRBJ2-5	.	ASSQGLLKSGSETQY
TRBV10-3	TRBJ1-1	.	AIRDLGGLGTEAF
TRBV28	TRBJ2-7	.	ASSLAGPYEQY
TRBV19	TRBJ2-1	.	ASSPTSGRAYEQF
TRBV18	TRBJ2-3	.	ASSTTDTQY
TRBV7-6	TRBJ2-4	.	ASSPSLQPRGKAKNIQY
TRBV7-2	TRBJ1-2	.	ASSLSAGNYGYT
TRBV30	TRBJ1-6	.	AWSLRYNSPLH
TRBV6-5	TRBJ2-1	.	ASSYRASSSYNEQF
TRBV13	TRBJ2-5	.	ASSLDRSETQY